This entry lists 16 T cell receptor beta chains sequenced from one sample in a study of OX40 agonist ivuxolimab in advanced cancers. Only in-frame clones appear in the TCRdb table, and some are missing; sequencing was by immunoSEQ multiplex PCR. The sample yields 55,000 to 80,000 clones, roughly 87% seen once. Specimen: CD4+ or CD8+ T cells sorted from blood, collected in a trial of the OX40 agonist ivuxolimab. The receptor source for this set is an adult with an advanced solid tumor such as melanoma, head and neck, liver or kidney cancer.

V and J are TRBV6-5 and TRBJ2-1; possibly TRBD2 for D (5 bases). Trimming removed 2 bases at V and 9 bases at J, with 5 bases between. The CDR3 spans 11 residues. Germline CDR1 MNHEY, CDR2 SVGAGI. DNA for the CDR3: TGTGCCAGCAGTTACCGGGGTGAGCAGTTCTTC. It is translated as CASSYRGEQFF.

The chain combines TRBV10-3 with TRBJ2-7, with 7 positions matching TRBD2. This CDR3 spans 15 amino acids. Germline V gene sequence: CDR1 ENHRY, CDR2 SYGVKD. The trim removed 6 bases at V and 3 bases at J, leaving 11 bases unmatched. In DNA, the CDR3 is TGTGCCATCAGCGGGGGGAGACTAGTTAACTACGAGCAGTACTTC. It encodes CAISGGRLVNYEQYF.

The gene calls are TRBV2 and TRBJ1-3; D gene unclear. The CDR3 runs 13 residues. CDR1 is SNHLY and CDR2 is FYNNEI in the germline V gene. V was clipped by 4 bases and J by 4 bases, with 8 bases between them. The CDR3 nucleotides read TGTGCCAGCAGTGGACCCGGCGGAAACACCATATATTTT. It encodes CASSGPGGNTIYF.

The CDR3 protein is CASSLRQGYQETQYF. Written as DNA, the CDR3 is TGTGCCAGCAGCTTGAGACAGGGGTACCAAGAGACCCAGTACTTC. The J gene is TRBJ2-5, the V gene TRBV5-6, with 8 bases identical to TRBD1. Germline loops: CDR1 SGHDT, CDR2 YYEEEE. The CDR3 loop spans 15 amino acids. The V gene end was trimmed by 1 base and the J gene end by 0 bases; junction bases not matched to a gene: 2.

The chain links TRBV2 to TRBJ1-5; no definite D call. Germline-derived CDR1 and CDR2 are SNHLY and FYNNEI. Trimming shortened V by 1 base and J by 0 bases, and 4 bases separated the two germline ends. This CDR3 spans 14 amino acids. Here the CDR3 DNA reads TGTGCCAGCAGTGAAGGGAATAGCAATCAGCCCCAGCATTTT. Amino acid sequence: CASSEGNSNQPQHF.

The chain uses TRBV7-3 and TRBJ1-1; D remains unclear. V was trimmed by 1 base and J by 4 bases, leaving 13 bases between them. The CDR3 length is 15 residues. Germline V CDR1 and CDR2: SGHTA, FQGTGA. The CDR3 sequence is CASSLSSSESTEAFF. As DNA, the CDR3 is TGTGCCAGCAGCTTAAGCTCTTCAGAGAGCACTGAAGCTTTCTTT.

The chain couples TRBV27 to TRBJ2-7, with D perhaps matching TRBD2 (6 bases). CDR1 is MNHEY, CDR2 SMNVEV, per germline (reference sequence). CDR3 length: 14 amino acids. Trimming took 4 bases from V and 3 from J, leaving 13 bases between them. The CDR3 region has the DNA TGTGCCAGCAGTTCCGGGACTTCTCACTACGAGCAGTACTTC. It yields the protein CASSSGTSHYEQYF.

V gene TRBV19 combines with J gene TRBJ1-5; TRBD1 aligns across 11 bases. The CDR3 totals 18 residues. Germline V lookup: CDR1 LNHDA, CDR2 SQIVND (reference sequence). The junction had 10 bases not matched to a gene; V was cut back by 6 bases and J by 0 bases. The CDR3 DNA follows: TGTGCCAGTAGGGGGGACAGGGGGTACGAATATAGCAATCAGCCCCAGCATTTT. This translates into CASRGDRGYEYSNQPQHF.

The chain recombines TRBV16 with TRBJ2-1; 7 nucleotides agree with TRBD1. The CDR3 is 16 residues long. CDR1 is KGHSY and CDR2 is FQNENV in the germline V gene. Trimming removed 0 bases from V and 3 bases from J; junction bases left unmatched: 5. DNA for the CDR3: TGTGCCAGCAGCCAATCAGGGGGCAATTTCTACAATGAGCAGTTCTTC. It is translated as CASSQSGGNFYNEQFF.

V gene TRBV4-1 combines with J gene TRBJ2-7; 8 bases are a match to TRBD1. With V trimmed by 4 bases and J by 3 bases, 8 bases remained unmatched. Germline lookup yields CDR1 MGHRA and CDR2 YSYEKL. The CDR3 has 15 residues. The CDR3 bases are TGCGCCAGCAGCCCGAGCCAAGGACAGGGCTACGAGCAGTACTTC. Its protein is CASSPSQGQGYEQYF.

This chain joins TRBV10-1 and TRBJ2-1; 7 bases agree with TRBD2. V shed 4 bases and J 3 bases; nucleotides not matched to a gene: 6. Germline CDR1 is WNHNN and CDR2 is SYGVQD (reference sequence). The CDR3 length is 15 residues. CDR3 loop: CASSGASGGYNEQFF. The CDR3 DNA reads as TGCGCCAGCAGTGGTGCTAGCGGAGGCTACAATGAGCAGTTCTTC.

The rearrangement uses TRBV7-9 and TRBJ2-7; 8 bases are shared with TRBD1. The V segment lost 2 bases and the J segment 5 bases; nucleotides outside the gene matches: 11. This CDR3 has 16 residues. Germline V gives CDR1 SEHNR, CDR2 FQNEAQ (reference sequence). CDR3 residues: CASSLQGAPRHDEQYF. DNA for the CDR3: TGTGCCAGCAGCTTACAGGGGGCCCCAAGACATGACGAGCAGTACTTC.

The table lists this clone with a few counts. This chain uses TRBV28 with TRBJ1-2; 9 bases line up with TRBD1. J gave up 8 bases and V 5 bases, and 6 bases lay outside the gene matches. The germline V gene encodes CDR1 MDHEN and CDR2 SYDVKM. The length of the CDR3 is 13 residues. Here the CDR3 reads CASSVDRGKGYTF. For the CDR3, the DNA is TGTGCCAGCAGTGTAGACAGGGGGAAAGGCTACACCTTC.

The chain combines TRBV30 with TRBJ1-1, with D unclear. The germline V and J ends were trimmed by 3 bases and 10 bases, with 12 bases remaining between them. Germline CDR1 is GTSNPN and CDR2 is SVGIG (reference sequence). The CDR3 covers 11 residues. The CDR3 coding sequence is TGTGCCTGGAGCGTGGGCTTAGGAGCTTTCTTT. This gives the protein CAWSVGLGAFF.

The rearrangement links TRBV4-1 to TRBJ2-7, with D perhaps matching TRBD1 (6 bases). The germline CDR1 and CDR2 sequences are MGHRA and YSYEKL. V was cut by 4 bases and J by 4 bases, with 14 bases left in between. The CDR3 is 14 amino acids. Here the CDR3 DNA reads TGCGCCAGCAGCCCATCCCCAGGGGATTACGAGCAGTACTTC. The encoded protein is CASSPSPGDYEQYF.

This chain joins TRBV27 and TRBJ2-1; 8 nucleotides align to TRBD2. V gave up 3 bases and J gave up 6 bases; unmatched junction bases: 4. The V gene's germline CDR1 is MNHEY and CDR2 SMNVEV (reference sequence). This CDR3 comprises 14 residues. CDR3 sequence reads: CASSLYTSGNEQFF. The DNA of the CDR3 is TGTGCCAGCAGTTTGTATACTAGCGGCAATGAGCAGTTCTTC.